Given below is one TCR beta chain in context. In its sample, this clonotype was seen many times. Which antigen it targets is not known. It has no much larger one-base neighbor in the sample; base qualities were not kept. Ficoll-Paque density gradient centrifugation was used to isolate PBMCs. The data were taken from a study of T-cell memory formation after mild COVID-19 (dated by TCRdb to about 2021). The study in broad terms: TCR sequence clusters from the two donors were largely donor specific. In two donors, T-cell clones that expanded and contracted after mild COVID-19 were followed by sequencing TCRalpha and TCRbeta repertoires longitudinally. The cohort was made up of two young adult volunteers, one female and one male, who were previously healthy. Overall study outcomes, separate from this receptor: Clones contracting from day 15 to 85 had balanced CD4/CD8 phenotypes, while a second wave expanding from day 15 to 37 was biased towards CD4+. Some responding clones were found in pre-infection memory, which suggests that pre-existing cross-reactive memory T cells took part in the SARS-CoV-2 response. Only two mild cases were covered by the study, and larger cohorts that include severe cases with pre-infection samples were considered necessary. Whether the second-wave clones peaking on day 37 were SARS-CoV-2 specific was not confirmed. Contracting CD4+ clones were located mainly in the CM and EM memory subsets, whereas CD8+ clones were found to be enriched in EMRA.

V loses 6 bases, J loses 2 bases, and the germline ends lie 14 bases apart. The CDR3 holds 15 amino acids from the cysteine to the phenylalanine. Here the CDR3 DNA is all that survives: 45 bases in frame from base 1. Sequenced on an Illumina NovaSeq 6000. cDNA libraries for TCRalpha and TCRbeta were prepared by 5'RACE using constant-segment primers, with sample barcodes and unique molecular identifiers added. Trizol reagent was used to extract RNA from every sample. Libraries were amplified in two PCR steps, with a second sample barcode and Illumina TruSeq adapters added in the second step. Libraries were sequenced on an Illumina NovaSeq with 2 x 150 bp paired-end reads. Under the source paper's analysis protocol: Demultiplexing of reads and collapsing into UMI-guided consensus sequences were performed with migec v1.2.7. Using mixcr v2.1.11, the UMI consensuses were aligned to TRA and TRB V and J templates and assembled into clonotypes. Expanded or contracted clonotypes were those called significant by both edgeR and NoisET, with noise models trained on biological replicates. For edgeR calls, the cutoffs were a false discovery rate-adjusted p below 0.01 and a log2 fold-change threshold of 1. PCA with hierarchical clustering of max-normalized trajectories of the 1000 most abundant clonotypes was used as exploratory dynamics analysis. Each responding clone was given a CD4 or CD8 phenotype based on the CD4+ and CD8+ repertoires, which had been sequenced separately. The public reads were reprocessed in TCRdb via fastp at Q25 and MiXCR, keeping in-frame beta chains. Identical CDR3 proteins give one entry, which carries the most common genes and DNA. TCRdb, not the original authors, processed these V and J calls. The sample data list more than 150,000 distinct CDR3 sequences, and about 18% of these were observed just once. 3.9% of the sample is held by the ten biggest clonotypes.

Sequencing used PBMCs or a T cell subset sorted from them (not recorded which). The TCR was taken from a man aged 18 to 30 who had mild COVID-19 (a few samples of this study predate the infection). The sample titles of this study are shuffled in the database, so cell type and time point are left out; the donor was told from shared clones. The chain couples TRBV12-3 or TRBV12-4 to TRBJ1-5, and TRBD1 may be the D gene, going by 5 matching bases. In nucleotides, the sequence is TGTGCCAGCAGACCGGGATTGGGGGGCAATCAGCCCCAGCATTTT. Its translation is CASRPGLGGNQPQHF.